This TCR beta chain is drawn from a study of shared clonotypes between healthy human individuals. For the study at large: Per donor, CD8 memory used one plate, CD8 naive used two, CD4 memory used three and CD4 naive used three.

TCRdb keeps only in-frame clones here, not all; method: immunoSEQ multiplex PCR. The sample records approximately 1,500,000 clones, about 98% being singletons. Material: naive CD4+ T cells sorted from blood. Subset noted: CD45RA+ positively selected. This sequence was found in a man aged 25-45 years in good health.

CDR3 bases: TGTGCCAGCAGCGTCCCGGGACAGGGAGTCGATGAGCAGTTCTTC. Translated: CASSVPGQGVDEQFF. The gene calls are TRBV5-4 and TRBJ2-1, with 9 bases fitting TRBD1. Per germline, CDR1 SGHNT and CDR2 YYREEE (reference sequence). This CDR3 contains 15 residues. The V and J ends lost 4 bases and 8 bases, in that order; junction bases with no gene match: 10.